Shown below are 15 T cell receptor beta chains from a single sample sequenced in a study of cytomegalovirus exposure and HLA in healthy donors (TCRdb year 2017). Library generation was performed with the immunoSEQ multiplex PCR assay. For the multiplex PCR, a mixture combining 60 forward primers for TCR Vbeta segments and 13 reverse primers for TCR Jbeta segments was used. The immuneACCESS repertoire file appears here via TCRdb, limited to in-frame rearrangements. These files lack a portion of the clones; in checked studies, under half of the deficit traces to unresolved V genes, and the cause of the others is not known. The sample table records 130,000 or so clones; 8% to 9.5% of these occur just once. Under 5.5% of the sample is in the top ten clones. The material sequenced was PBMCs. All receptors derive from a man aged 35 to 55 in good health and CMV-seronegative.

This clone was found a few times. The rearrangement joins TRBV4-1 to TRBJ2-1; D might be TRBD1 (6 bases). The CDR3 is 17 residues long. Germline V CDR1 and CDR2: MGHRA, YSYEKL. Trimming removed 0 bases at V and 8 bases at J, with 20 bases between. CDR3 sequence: CASSQDNRQGFRDEQFF. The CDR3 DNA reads TGCGCCAGCAGCCAAGATAACCGGCAGGGGTTTAGGGATGAGCAGTTCTTC.

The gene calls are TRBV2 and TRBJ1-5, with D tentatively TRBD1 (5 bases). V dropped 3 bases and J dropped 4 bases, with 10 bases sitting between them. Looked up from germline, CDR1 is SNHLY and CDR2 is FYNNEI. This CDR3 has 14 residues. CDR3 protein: CASSEVQANQPQHF. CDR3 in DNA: TGTGCCAGCAGTGAGGTACAGGCTAATCAGCCCCAGCATTTT.

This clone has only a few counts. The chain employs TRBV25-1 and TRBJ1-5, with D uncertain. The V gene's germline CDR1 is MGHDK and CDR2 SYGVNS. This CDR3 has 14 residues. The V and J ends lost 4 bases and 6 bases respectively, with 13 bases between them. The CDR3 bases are TGTGCCAGCAGTGGATCCGGGTCGTCTCAGCCCCAGCATTTT. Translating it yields CASSGSGSSQPQHF. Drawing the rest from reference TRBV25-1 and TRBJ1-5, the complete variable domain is EADIYQTPRYLVIGTGKKITLECSQTMGHDKMYWYQQDPGMELHLIHYSYGVNSTEKGDLSSESTVSRIRTEHFPLTLESARPSHTSQYLCASSGSGSSQPQHFGDGTRLSIL.

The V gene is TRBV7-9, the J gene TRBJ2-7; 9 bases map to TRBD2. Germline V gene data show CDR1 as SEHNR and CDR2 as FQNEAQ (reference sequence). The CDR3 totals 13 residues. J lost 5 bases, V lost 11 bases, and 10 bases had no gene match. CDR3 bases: TGTGCCGCCGGGGGTCTAGCGGGGAACGAGCAGTACTTC. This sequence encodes CAAGGLAGNEQYF.

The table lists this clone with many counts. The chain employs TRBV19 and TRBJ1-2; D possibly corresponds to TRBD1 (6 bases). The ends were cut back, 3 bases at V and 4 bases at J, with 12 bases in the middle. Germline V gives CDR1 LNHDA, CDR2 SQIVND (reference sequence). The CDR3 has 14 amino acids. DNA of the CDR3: TGTGCCAGTAGTATTCGGGACACCGGCTATGGCTACACCTTC. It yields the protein CASSIRDTGYGYTF.

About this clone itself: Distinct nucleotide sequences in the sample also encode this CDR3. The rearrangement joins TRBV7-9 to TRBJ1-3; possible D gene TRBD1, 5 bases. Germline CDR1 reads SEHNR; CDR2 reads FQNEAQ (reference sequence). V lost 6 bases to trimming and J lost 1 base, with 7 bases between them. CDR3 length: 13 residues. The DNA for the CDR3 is TGTGCCAGCAGGGACATATCTGGAAACACCATATATTTT. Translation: CASRDISGNTIYF.

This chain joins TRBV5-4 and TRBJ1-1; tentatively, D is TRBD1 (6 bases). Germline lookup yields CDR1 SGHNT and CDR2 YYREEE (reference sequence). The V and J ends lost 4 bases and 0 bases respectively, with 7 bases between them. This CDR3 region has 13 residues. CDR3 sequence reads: CASSRQVNTEAFF. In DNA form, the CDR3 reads TGTGCCAGCAGCAGACAGGTGAACACTGAAGCTTTCTTT.

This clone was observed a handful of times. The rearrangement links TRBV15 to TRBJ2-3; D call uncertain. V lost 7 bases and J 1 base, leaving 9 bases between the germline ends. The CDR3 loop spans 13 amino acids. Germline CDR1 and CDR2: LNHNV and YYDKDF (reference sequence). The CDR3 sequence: CATKYPGTDTQYF. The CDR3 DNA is TGTGCCACCAAGTACCCGGGCACAGATACGCAGTATTTT.

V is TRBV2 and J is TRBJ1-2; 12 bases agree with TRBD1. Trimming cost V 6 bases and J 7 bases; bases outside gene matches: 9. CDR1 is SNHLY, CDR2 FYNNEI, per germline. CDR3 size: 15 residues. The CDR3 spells CASSDSGTGGSGYTF. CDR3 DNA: TGTGCCAGCAGCGACTCCGGGACAGGGGGCTCTGGCTACACCTTC. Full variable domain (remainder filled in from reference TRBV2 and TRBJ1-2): EPEVTQTPSHQVTQMGQEVILRCVPISNHLYFYWYRQILGQKVEFLVSFYNNEISEKSEIFDDQFSVERPDGSNFTLKIRSTKLEDSAMYFCASSDSGTGGSGYTFGSGTRLTVV.

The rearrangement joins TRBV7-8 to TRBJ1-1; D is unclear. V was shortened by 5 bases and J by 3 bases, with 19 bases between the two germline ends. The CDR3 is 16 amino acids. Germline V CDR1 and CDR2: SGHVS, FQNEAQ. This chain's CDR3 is CASSRRRRSRDTEAFF. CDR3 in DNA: TGTGCCAGCAGCCGACGACGGAGATCTCGGGACACTGAAGCTTTCTTT.

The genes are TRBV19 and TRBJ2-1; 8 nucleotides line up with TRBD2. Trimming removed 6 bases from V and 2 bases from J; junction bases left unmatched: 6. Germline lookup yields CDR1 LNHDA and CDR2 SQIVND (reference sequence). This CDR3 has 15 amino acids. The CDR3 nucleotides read TGTGCCAGTAGCCCTCGGGGGGGGACCTACAATGAGCAGTTCTTC. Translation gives CASSPRGGTYNEQFF.

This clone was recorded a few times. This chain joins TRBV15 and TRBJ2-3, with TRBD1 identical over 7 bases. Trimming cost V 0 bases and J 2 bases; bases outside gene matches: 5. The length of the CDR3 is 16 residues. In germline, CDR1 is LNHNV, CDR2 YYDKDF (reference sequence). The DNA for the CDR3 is TGTGCCACCAGCAGAGAAGGACAGGACTTCACAGATACGCAGTATTTT. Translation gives CATSREGQDFTDTQYF.

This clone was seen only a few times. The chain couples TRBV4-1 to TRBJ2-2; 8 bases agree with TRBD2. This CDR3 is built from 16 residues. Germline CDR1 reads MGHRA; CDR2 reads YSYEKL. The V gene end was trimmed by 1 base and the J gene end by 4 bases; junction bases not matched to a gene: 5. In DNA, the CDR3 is TGCGCCAGCAGCCAAGCTGGCCGGGGGGGCACCGGGGAGCTGTTTTTT. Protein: CASSQAGRGGTGELFF.

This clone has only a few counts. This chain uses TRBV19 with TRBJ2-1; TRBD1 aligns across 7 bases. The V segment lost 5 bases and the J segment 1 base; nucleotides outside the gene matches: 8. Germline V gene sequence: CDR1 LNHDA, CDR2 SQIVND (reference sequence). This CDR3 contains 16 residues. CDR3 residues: CASSLQAGGSYNEQFF. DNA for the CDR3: TGTGCCAGTAGTCTACAAGCAGGGGGATCCTACAATGAGCAGTTCTTC.

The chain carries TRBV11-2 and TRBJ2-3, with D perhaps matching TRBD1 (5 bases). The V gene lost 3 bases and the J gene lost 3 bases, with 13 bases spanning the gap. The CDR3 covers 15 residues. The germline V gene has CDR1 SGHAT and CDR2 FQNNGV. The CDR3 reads CASSFRGRVTDTQYF. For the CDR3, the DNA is TGTGCCAGCAGCTTTAGGGGAAGGGTAACAGATACGCAGTATTTT.